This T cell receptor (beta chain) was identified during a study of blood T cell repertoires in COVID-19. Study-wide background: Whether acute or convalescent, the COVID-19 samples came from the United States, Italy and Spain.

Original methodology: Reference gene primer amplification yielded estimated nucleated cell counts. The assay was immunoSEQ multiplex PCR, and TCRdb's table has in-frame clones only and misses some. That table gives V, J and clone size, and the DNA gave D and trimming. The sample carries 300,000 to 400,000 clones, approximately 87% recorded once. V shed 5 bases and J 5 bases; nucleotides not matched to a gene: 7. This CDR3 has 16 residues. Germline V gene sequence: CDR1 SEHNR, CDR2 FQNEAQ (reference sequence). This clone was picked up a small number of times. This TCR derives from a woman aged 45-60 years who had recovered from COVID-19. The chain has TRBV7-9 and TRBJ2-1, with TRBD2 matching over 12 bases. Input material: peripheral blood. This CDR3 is CASSDGLAGWDNEQFF. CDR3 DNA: TGTGCCAGCAGCGACGGACTAGCGGGATGGGACAATGAGCAGTTCTTC.